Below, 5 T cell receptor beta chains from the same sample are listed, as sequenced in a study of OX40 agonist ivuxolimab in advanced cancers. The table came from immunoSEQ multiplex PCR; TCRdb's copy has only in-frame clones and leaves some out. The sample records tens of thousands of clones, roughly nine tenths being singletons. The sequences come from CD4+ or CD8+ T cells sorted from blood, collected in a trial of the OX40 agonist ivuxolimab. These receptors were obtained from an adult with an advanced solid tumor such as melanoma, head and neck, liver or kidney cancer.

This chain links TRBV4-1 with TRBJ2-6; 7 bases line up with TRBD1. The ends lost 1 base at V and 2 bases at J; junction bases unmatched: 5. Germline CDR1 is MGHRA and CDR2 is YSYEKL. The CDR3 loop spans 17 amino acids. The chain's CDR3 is CASSQAETGTGANVLTF. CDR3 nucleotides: TGCGCCAGCAGCCAAGCGGAGACAGGGACTGGGGCCAACGTCCTGACTTTC.

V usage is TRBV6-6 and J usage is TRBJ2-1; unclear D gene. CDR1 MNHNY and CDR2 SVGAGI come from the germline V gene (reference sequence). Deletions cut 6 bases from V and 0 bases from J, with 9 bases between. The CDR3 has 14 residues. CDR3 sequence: CASSFTNSYNEQFF. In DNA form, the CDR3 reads TGTGCCAGCAGCTTTACGAACTCCTACAATGAGCAGTTCTTC.

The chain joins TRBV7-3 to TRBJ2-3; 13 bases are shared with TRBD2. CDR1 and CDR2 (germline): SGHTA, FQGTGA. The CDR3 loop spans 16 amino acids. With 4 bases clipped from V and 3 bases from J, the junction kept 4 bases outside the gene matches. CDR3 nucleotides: TGTGCCAGCAGCTCCGGACTAGCGGGAGAGACAGATACGCAGTATTTT. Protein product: CASSSGLAGETDTQYF.

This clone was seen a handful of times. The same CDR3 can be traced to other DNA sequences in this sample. CDR3 nucleotides: TGTGCCAGCAGCCGGGACAAAACCTACGAGCAGTACTTC. Translation gives CASSRDKTYEQYF. This chain connects TRBV7-2 to TRBJ2-7, with D tentatively TRBD1 (6 bases). Looked up from germline, CDR1 is SGHTA and CDR2 is FQGNSA. V gave up 5 bases and J gave up 2 bases, with 10 bases separating them. This CDR3 region has 13 residues.

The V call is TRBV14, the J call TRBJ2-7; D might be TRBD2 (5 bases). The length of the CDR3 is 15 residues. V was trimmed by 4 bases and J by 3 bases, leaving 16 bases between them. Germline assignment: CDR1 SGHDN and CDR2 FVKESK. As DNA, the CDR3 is TGTGCCAGCAGCCGACCGGGGTACGGTATCTACGAGCAGTACTTC. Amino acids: CASSRPGYGIYEQYF.